These 2 T cell receptor beta chains were all obtained from the same sample, sequenced in a study of OX40 agonist ivuxolimab in advanced cancers. The assay was immunoSEQ multiplex PCR, and TCRdb's table has in-frame clones only and misses some. Of 75,000 to 100,000 clones listed, about 90% are singletons. The sample was CD4+ or CD8+ T cells sorted from blood, taken in a trial of the OX40 agonist ivuxolimab. These receptor sequences come from an adult with an advanced solid tumor such as melanoma, head and neck, liver or kidney cancer.

The chain recombines TRBV5-6 with TRBJ2-3; D could derive from TRBD1 or TRBD2 (5 bases each). This CDR3 has 16 residues. Germline V lookup: CDR1 SGHDT, CDR2 YYEEEE. V was shortened by 4 bases and J by 1 base, with 16 bases between the two germline ends. CDR3 coding DNA: TGTGCCAGCAGCGCGGAGGCTAGAGGGGGCACAGATACGCAGTATTTT. Protein product: CASSAEARGGTDTQYF.

The gene calls are TRBV9 and TRBJ1-6, with TRBD1 as a possible D gene (6 bases). CDR3 size: 14 residues. CDR1 is SGDLS and CDR2 is YYNGEE in the germline V gene. Trimming left V 1 base short and J 10 bases short, with 12 bases between. The CDR3 DNA follows: TGTGCCAGCAGCGTACAAGACAGGCTGTCACCCCTCCACTTT. Protein sequence: CASSVQDRLSPLHF.